The 31 T cell receptor beta chains below all came from one sample that was sequenced in a study of blood T cell repertoires in COVID-19. Measured with immunoSEQ multiplex PCR; TCRdb has only the in-frame clones, and not every one. The sample yields 150,000 to 200,000 clones, around four fifths seen once. Sequenced input: PBMCs or T cells enriched from blood (not recorded which). All receptors come from a woman aged 45-65 years in a cohort exposed to, infected with or recovered from COVID-19 (not recorded which).

Judged by abundance, this clone is medium-sized. The chain links TRBV7-9 to TRBJ2-7; possibly TRBD1 for D (6 bases). Germline assignment: CDR1 SEHNR and CDR2 FQNEAQ (reference sequence). Trimming left V 1 base short and J 2 bases short, with 15 bases between. This CDR3 is 16 amino acids long. CDR3 in DNA: TGTGCCAGCAGCTTAGAATTTGGACAGCGACCCTACGAGCAGTACTTC. Amino acid sequence: CASSLEFGQRPYEQYF.

The rearrangement links TRBV7-2 to TRBJ2-5; a weak D match, TRBD2 (5 bases). Germline-derived CDR1 and CDR2 are SGHTA and FQGNSA. Deletions cut 5 bases from V and 5 bases from J, with 15 bases between. CDR3 size: 14 residues. The CDR3 bases are TGTGCCAGCAGCACACGGGGATCTGGGGAGACCCAGTACTTC. The encoded protein is CASSTRGSGETQYF.

The gene calls are TRBV13 and TRBJ2-2; D perhaps matches TRBD1 (6 bases). Germline assignment: CDR1 PRHDT and CDR2 FYEKMQ (reference sequence). Between the trimmed V and J ends, which lost 0 bases and 2 bases, there was a span of 7 bases. CDR3 length equals 15 residues. CDR3 sequence (DNA): TGTGCCAGCAGCTTAGGGGACAGAAACACCGGGGAGCTGTTTTTT. Translation gives CASSLGDRNTGELFF. Full variable domain (remainder filled in from reference TRBV13 and TRBJ2-2): AAGVIQSPRHLIKEKRETATLKCYPIPRHDTVYWYQQGPGQDPQFLISFYEKMQSDKGSIPDRFSAQQFSDYHSELNMSSLELGDSALYFCASSLGDRNTGELFFGEGSRLTVL.

The V gene is TRBV18, the J gene TRBJ1-5, with unresolved D. The CDR3 sequence is 15 residues long. Trimming left V 3 bases short and J 3 bases short, with 12 bases between. Germline V gives CDR1 KGHSH, CDR2 LQKENI. The CDR3 coding sequence is TGTGCCAGCTCACCCCTAGCAACGGTCAATCAGCCCCAGCATTTT. Its protein is CASSPLATVNQPQHF.

On this clone: Sequence at one end of the junction differs from germline and may be a read error. This sequence joins TRBV7-7 and TRBJ2-5, with 8 bases matching TRBD1. The CDR3 contains 15 residues. The V gene's germline CDR1 is SSHAT and CDR2 FNYEAQ (reference sequence). The CDR3 sequence is CASSFGQGEEETQYF. In DNA, the CDR3 is TGTGCTAGCAGCTTCGGACAGGGAGAAGAGGAGACCCAGTACTTC.

The rearrangement uses TRBV5-1 and TRBJ2-5; 8 bases are shared with TRBD2. Germline V gene sequence: CDR1 SGHRS, CDR2 YFSETQ. V lost 4 bases to trimming and J lost 4 bases; unmatched junction nucleotides: 12. This CDR3 contains 16 residues. DNA for the CDR3: TGCGCCAGCAGCGGCGGAGGTAGCGGGGCTGGAGAGACCCAGTACTTC. Protein sequence: CASSGGGSGAGETQYF.

V and J are TRBV12-3 or TRBV12-4 and TRBJ2-5; D gene unclear. Trimming removed 7 bases at V and 0 bases at J, with 6 bases between. CDR3 length equals 12 residues. Here the CDR3 reads CASTDNQETQYF. The CDR3 nucleotides read TGTGCCAGCACCGACAACCAAGAGACCCAGTACTTC.

This clone was counted a few times. The V gene is TRBV24-1, the J gene TRBJ2-2; TRBD1 agrees at 8 bases. J gave up 6 bases and V 4 bases, and 12 bases lay outside the gene matches. From germline, CDR1 is KGHDR and CDR2 SFDVKD. The CDR3 is made up of 17 amino acids. The CDR3 sequence is CATSDLDRGFGPGELFF. As DNA, the CDR3 is TGTGCCACCAGTGACCTCGACAGGGGCTTTGGCCCCGGGGAGCTGTTTTTT.

For this clone: The junction does not match germline at one end; this may be a read error. The gene calls are TRBV7-7 and TRBJ2-1; 9 bases match TRBD2. CDR1 and CDR2 from the germline V gene are SSHAT and FNYEAQ (reference sequence). The CDR3 totals 16 residues. CDR3 nucleotides: TGTGCTAGCAGCTTAGGAGGCCTAGCGGGGTACAATGAGCAGTTCTTC. Translating it yields CASSLGGLAGYNEQFF.

The chain uses TRBV14 and TRBJ2-2; no firm D call. The CDR3 sequence is 15 residues long. V shed 4 bases and J shed 4 bases, with 13 bases lying between them. CDR1 SGHDN and CDR2 FVKESK come from the germline V gene. The CDR3 DNA follows: TGTGCCAGCAGCCTTCTGGGCCCGAGCACCGGGGAGCTGTTTTTT. Its protein product is CASSLLGPSTGELFF.

The V gene is TRBV5-4, the J gene TRBJ2-5; 9 nucleotides align to TRBD1. The V and J ends lost 9 bases and 4 bases, in that order; junction bases with no gene match: 4. Germline V gene sequence: CDR1 SGHNT, CDR2 YYREEE (reference sequence). The CDR3 consists of 12 residues. The CDR3 bases are TGTGCCACGGGACAGGGCGGAGAGACCCAGTACTTC. Its translation: CATGQGGETQYF.

The rearrangement links TRBV14 to TRBJ1-5, with no clear D. This CDR3 has 13 residues. Germline V lookup: CDR1 SGHDN, CDR2 FVKESK. V was cut by 4 bases and J by 9 bases, with 13 bases left in between. The CDR3 bases are TGTGCCAGCAGCCTGTTACAGATGGGGCCCCAGCATTTT. Protein: CASSLLQMGPQHF.

The chain has TRBV19 and TRBJ1-5; 8 bases are shared with TRBD1. V shed 4 bases and J 6 bases; nucleotides not matched to a gene: 5. The CDR3 length is 14 residues. Germline V gene lookup returns CDR1 LNHDA and CDR2 SQIVND (reference sequence). The CDR3 spells CASSTGGAVQPQHF. For the CDR3, the DNA is TGTGCCAGTAGTACAGGGGGCGCGGTTCAGCCCCAGCATTTT. Using reference TRBV19 and TRBJ1-5 for the parts outside the CDR3, the full variable domain is DGGITQSPKYLFRKEGQNVTLSCEQNLNHDAMYWYRQDPGQGLRLIYYSQIVNDFQKGDIAEGYSVSREKKESFPLTVTSAQKNPTAFYLCASSTGGAVQPQHFGDGTRLSIL.

This chain joins TRBV2 and TRBJ1-5; 8 bases are shared with TRBD1. V was clipped by 6 bases and J by 6 bases; unmatched bases: 13. This CDR3 contains 16 residues. CDR1 SNHLY and CDR2 FYNNEI come from the germline V gene. The CDR3 DNA reads TGTGCCAGCAGACCAAGGGGACAGGCCGCTGGTCAGCCCCAGCATTTT. Translated, it gives CASRPRGQAAGQPQHF.

The rearrangement links TRBV5-4 to TRBJ1-2; D remains ambiguous. V was pared by 0 bases and J by 1 base, with 13 bases between. The length of the CDR3 is 16 residues. From germline, CDR1 is SGHNT and CDR2 YYREEE (reference sequence). Written as DNA, the CDR3 is TGTGCCAGCAGCTTGGTCGGGAAACCTGATAACTATGGCTACACCTTC. Amino acids: CASSLVGKPDNYGYTF.

V gene TRBV7-3 combines with J gene TRBJ2-1, with TRBD1 matching 7 bases. V trimming: 5 bases; J trimming: 3 bases; junction bases outside the gene matches: 7. This CDR3 has 15 residues. CDR1 and CDR2 from the germline V gene are SGHTA and FQGTGA. CDR3 loop: CASSALGTDYNEQFF. In DNA, the CDR3 is TGTGCCAGCAGCGCCCTAGGGACAGACTACAATGAGCAGTTCTTC.

The gene calls are TRBV5-5 and TRBJ2-5; 11 bases align to TRBD2. The CDR3 has 17 amino acids. V was clipped by 0 bases and J by 1 base; unmatched bases: 5. Germline V gene sequence: CDR1 SGHKS, CDR2 YYEKEE (reference sequence). The CDR3, as DNA: TGTGCCAGCAGCTTGGGGCCAGGACTAGCGGGCCAAGAGACCCAGTACTTC. Residues: CASSLGPGLAGQETQYF. Based on the CDR3 plus reference TRBV5-5 and TRBJ2-5, the full variable domain is DAGVTQSPTHLIKTRGQQVTLRCSPISGHKSVSWYQQVLGQGPQFIFQYYEKEERGRGNFPDRFSARQFPNYSSELNVNALLLGDSALYLCASSLGPGLAGQETQYFGPGTRLLVL.

This clone was counted only a few times. The chain recombines TRBV5-1 with TRBJ2-1; D perhaps matches TRBD2 (6 bases). Deletions cut 0 bases from V and 7 bases from J, with 17 bases between. This CDR3 contains 16 residues. Per germline, CDR1 SGHRS and CDR2 YFSETQ. DNA of the CDR3: TGCGCCAGCAGCTTGGGATTGGCGCGGGGAGGTAATGAGCAGTTCTTC. Translating gives CASSLGLARGGNEQFF.

The genes are TRBV9 and TRBJ2-7; TRBD1 is a possible D gene (6 bases). The V gene lost 4 bases and the J gene lost 6 bases, with 14 bases spanning the gap. The CDR3 is made up of 13 amino acids. Germline V gene sequence: CDR1 SGDLS, CDR2 YYNGEE. The CDR3 reads CASSSTGWGEQYF. Here the CDR3 DNA reads TGTGCCAGCAGCTCCACAGGGTGGGGCGAGCAGTACTTC.

There are a few counts of this clone. This chain joins TRBV11-2 and TRBJ1-2, with 11 bases lining up with TRBD1. Germline loops: CDR1 SGHAT, CDR2 FQNNGV. Trimming took 3 bases from V and 8 from J; bases not matched to a gene: 5. There are 14 residues in the CDR3. The CDR3 DNA reads TGTGCCAGCAGCTTTGGGACAGGGGGTTACGGCTACACCTTC. This sequence encodes CASSFGTGGYGYTF.

J is TRBJ2-3 and V is TRBV7-2, with 7 bases that match TRBD1. J gave up 6 bases and V 1 base, and 7 bases lay outside the gene matches. This CDR3 is built from 15 residues. Germline V gene data show CDR1 as SGHTA and CDR2 as FQGNSA. CDR3 DNA: TGTGCCAGCAGCTTAGATGGCGGACAGGCGGATACGCAGTATTTT. This translates into CASSLDGGQADTQYF.

The chain recombines TRBV6-5 with TRBJ1-1; possible D gene TRBD1, 5 bases. Germline loops: CDR1 MNHEY, CDR2 SVGAGI. This CDR3 has 11 amino acids. Between the trimmed V and J ends, which lost 6 bases and 10 bases, there was a span of 12 bases. The CDR3 sequence is CASRGRVGAFF. In nucleotides, the CDR3 is TGTGCCAGCAGGGGCAGGGTAGGAGCTTTCTTT.

V and J are TRBV3-1 (or the pseudogene TRBV3-2) and TRBJ2-1, with a possible D match to TRBD1 (5 bases). Germline V gene data show CDR1 as LGHDT and CDR2 as YNNKEL (reference sequence). V was trimmed by 0 bases and J by 6 bases, leaving 15 bases between them. This CDR3 spans 16 amino acids. DNA for the CDR3: TGTGCCAGCAGCCAAGATTACAAGGGGTTGGCCAATGAGCAGTTCTTC. Protein product: CASSQDYKGLANEQFF.

The chain combines TRBV6-2 or TRBV6-3 with TRBJ1-1, with TRBD1 identical over 12 bases. Unmatched junction bases numbered 4, after V lost 4 bases and J lost 4 bases. CDR3 length equals 15 residues. Germline lookup yields CDR1 MNHEY and CDR2 SVGEGT. In nucleotides, the CDR3 is TGTGCCAGCAGTTCCGGGACAGGGGGCTTCACTGAAGCTTTCTTT. Translating gives CASSSGTGGFTEAFF.

The CDR3 loop is CASSIRQGRTEAFF. The CDR3 DNA is TGTGCCAGTAGTATCCGGCAGGGGCGTACTGAAGCTTTCTTT. This chain uses TRBV19 with TRBJ1-1, with a possible D match to TRBD1 (6 bases). The V end was cut by 3 bases, the J end by 5 bases, with 13 bases between. This CDR3 has 14 amino acids. Germline values: CDR1 LNHDA, CDR2 SQIVND (reference sequence).

CDR3 in amino acids: CASSQVRSPSNQPQHF. For the CDR3, the DNA is TGCGCCAGCAGCCAAGTTAGGAGCCCTAGCAATCAGCCCCAGCATTTT. V is TRBV4-1 and J is TRBJ1-5; D call uncertain. The CDR3 is 16 amino acids. Looked up from germline, CDR1 is MGHRA and CDR2 is YSYEKL. V was cut by 1 base and J by 0 bases, with 10 bases left in between.

This clone was recorded only once. The chain carries TRBV5-1 and TRBJ2-1, with 7 bases fitting TRBD1. The germline V gene has CDR1 SGHRS and CDR2 YFSETQ. CDR3 size: 16 residues. V trimming: 0 bases; J trimming: 0 bases; junction bases outside the gene matches: 3. The CDR3 sequence: CASSLAAGGSYNEQFF. CDR3 DNA: TGCGCCAGCAGCTTGGCCGCAGGGGGCTCCTACAATGAGCAGTTCTTC.

This sequence joins TRBV2 and TRBJ2-2, with 8 bases matching TRBD1. Germline V gene sequence: CDR1 SNHLY, CDR2 FYNNEI. The CDR3 is 16 amino acids. V lost 7 bases to trimming and J lost 6 bases; unmatched junction nucleotides: 13. CDR3: CASNGEGQAYPGELFF. In nucleotides, the CDR3 is TGTGCCAGCAACGGTGAGGGACAGGCTTATCCCGGGGAGCTGTTTTTT. Full variable domain (missing parts from reference TRBV2 and TRBJ2-2): EPEVTQTPSHQVTQMGQEVILRCVPISNHLYFYWYRQILGQKVEFLVSFYNNEISEKSEIFDDQFSVERPDGSNFTLKIRSTKLEDSAMYFCASNGEGQAYPGELFFGEGSRLTVL.

This rearrangement joins TRBV5-1 to TRBJ1-4; 8 nucleotides match TRBD1. This CDR3 has 15 residues. V was clipped by 3 bases and J by 3 bases; unmatched bases: 4. Germline V gives CDR1 SGHRS, CDR2 YFSETQ. This CDR3 is CASSSQGAANEKLFF. The DNA for the CDR3 is TGCGCCAGCAGCTCCCAGGGGGCAGCTAATGAAAAACTGTTTTTT.

J is TRBJ1-4 and V is TRBV9; D perhaps matches TRBD1 (5 bases). The germline CDR1 and CDR2 sequences are SGDLS and YYNGEE. There are 15 residues in the CDR3. The V gene lost 4 bases and the J gene lost 0 bases, with 10 bases spanning the gap. CDR3 amino acids: CASSSDSPTNEKLFF. Written as DNA, the CDR3 is TGTGCCAGCAGCTCAGACAGCCCAACTAATGAAAAACTGTTTTTT.

The gene calls are TRBV24-1 and TRBJ2-3, with D tentatively TRBD2 (5 bases). The CDR3 has 14 residues. Trimming pared 7 bases from V and 4 bases from J, leaving 14 bases between. Per germline, CDR1 KGHDR and CDR2 SFDVKD. The CDR3 region has the DNA TGTGCCACCAGCGAAATTCCTAGCTCAGATACGCAGTATTTT. Translated: CATSEIPSSDTQYF.